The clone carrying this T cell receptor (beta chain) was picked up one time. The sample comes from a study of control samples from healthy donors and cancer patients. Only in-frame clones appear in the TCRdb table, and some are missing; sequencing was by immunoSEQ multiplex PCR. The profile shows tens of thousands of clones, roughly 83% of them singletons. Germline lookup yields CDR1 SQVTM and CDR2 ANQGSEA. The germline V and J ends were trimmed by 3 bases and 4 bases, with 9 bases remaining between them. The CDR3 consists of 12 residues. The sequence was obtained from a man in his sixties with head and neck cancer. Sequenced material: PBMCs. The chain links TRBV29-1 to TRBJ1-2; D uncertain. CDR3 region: CSVDMGFYGYTF. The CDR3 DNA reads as TGCAGCGTTGATATGGGGTTCTATGGCTACACCTTC.